This TCR beta chain is from a study of blood T cell repertoires in COVID-19. At the level of the study: Samples representing acute and convalescent COVID-19 were sourced from the United States, Italy and Spain.

V dropped 7 bases and J dropped 4 bases, with 10 bases sitting between them. CDR1 SEHNR and CDR2 FQNEAQ come from the germline V gene (reference sequence). The CDR3 sequence is 12 residues long. In the original analysis: It was from reference gene primer amplification that nucleated cell counts were estimated. Measured with immunoSEQ multiplex PCR; TCRdb has only the in-frame clones, and not every one. Clonal size and the V and J genes are those of that table, whereas D and trimming came from the DNA. Of roughly 200,000 clones listed, 75% to 90% were seen once; the top ten hold 6% to 7%. Followed longitudinally, the Seattle patients had been enrolled during active infection.

The source is a woman aged 40 to 50 with COVID-19, enrolled during active disease. The V gene is TRBV7-9, the J gene TRBJ1-2; D ambiguous. Material for sequencing was peripheral blood. CDR3 residues: CASTTGVYGYTF. For the CDR3, the DNA is TGTGCCAGCACCACCGGGGTCTATGGCTACACCTTC.